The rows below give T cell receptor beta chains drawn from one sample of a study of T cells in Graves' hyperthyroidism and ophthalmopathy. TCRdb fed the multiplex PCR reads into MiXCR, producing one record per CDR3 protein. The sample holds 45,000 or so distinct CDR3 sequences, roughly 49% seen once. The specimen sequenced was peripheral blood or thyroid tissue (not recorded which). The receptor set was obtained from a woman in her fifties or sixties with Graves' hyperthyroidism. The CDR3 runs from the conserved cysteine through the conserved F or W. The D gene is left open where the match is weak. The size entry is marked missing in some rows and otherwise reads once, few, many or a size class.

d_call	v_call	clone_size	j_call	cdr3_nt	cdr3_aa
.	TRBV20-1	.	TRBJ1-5	TGCAGTGCCCTTGGGGGGCCGGCGAATCAGCCCCAGCATTTT	CSALGGPANQPQHF
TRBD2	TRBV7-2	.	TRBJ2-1	TGTGCCAGTACCGGGGAGGGAGCGGAGACCTACAATGAGCAGTTCTTC	CASTGEGAETYNEQFF
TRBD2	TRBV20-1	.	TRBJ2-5	TGCAGTGCTAGAGATCGCGGGAGCGAGAACACCGGGGAGCTGTACTTC	CSARDRGSENTGELYF
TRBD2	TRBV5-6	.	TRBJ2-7	TGTGCCAGCAGCTTCGTAGCGGGAGGGCCTTACTACGAGCAGTACTTC	CASSFVAGGPYYEQYF
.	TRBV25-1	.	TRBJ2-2	TGTGCCAGCAGTGCTAAACGGCCGAACACCGGGGAGCTGTTTTTT	CASSAKRPNTGELFF
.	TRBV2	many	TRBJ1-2	TGTGCCAGCAGTGAAAGGGAAAACTATGGCTACACCTTC	CASSERENYGYTF
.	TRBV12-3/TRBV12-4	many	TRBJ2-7	TGTGCCAGCAGTCAAACTCTAGCCGGCTACGAGCAGTACTTC	CASSQTLAGYEQYF
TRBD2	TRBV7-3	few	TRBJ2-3	TGTGCCAGCAGCTTAACGGCGGGAGGGGCCGCTAATACGCAGTATTTT	CASSLTAGGAANTQYF
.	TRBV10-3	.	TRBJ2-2	.	CAIRAAGGDYGYTFGSGSCFF
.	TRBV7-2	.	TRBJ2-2	TGTGCCAGCAGCTTAGCTGTCCCCGGGGAGCTGTTTTTT	CASSLAVPGELFF
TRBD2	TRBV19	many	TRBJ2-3	TGTGCCAGTAGTAACGGACTAGCGGGGAGCACAGATACGCAGTATTTT	CASSNGLAGSTDTQYF
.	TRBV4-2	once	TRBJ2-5	TGTGCCAGCAGCCCATCGCGGAGGGGGGAGACCCAGTACTTC	CASSPSRRGETQYF
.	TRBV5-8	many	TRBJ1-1	TGTGCCAGCAGCAAGGACAGTCCGAACACTGAAGCTTTCTTT	CASSKDSPNTEAFF
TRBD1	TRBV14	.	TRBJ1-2	TGTGCCAGCAGCCAAGTGGACAGGATAGACTATGGCTACACCTTC	CASSQVDRIDYGYTF
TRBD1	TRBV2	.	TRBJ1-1	TGTGCCAGCAGTGAAGCAGCGCCCGGACAGGGGAGGCCTGGAGCTTTCTTT	CASSEAAPGQGRPGAFF
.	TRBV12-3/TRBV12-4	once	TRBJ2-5	TGTGCCAGCAGCTTCCCCGGGGGCAAAGAGACCCAGTACTTC	CASSFPGGKETQYF
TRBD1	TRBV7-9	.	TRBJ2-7	TGTGCCAGCAGCGCCGACGGGACAGGGTCCTACGAGCAGTACTTC	CASSADGTGSYEQYF
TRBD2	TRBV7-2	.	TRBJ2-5	TGTGCCAGCAGCTTAACTAGCGGGCGACTACAAGAGACCCAGTACTTC	CASSLTSGRLQETQYF
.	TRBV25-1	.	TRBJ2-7	TGTGCCAGCAGTGAACTGGACGCCCCGACCTACGAGCAGTACTTC	CASSELDAPTYEQYF
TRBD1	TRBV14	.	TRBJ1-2	TGTGCCAGCAGCCAACTCTCAGGGGGCAACTATGGCTACACCTTC	CASSQLSGGNYGYTF
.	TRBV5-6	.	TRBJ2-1	TGTGCCAGCAGCCGCCCCGAGGGTGATGAGCAGTTCTTC	CASSRPEGDEQFF
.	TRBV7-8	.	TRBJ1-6	TGTGCCAGCAGCCCCCAGGGGAGGGCTTCACCCCTCCACTTT	CASSPQGRASPLHF